Listed below are T cell receptor beta chains from one sample, sequenced in a study of blood T cell repertoires in COVID-19. The assay was immunoSEQ multiplex PCR, and TCRdb's table has in-frame clones only and misses some. The sample lists around 300,000 clones; under 90% were seen once. The sample taken for sequencing was peripheral blood. The receptors were sampled from a woman in her 50s who had recovered from COVID-19. Each CDR3 is given with its conserved first and last residue. D genes are given only for firm matches. Some rows have no size entry. The others give once, few or many, or a class for an expanded clone.

TRBJ2-5,15,TRBV7-9,-,few,CASSLNPDYQETQYF,TGTGCCAGCAGCTTAAACCCGGACTACCAAGAGACCCAGTACTTC
TRBJ2-1,14,TRBV19,-,once,CASISGGGGNEQFF,TGTGCCAGTATATCGGGCGGTGGGGGGAATGAGCAGTTCTTC
TRBJ1-6,15,TRBV28,-,-,CASSPPEGYNSPLHF,TGTGCCAGCAGTCCGCCGGAGGGGTATAATTCACCCCTCCACTTT
TRBJ1-2,14,TRBV7-9,-,-,CASSLETAGYGYTF,TGTGCCAGCAGCTTAGAGACAGCTGGCTATGGCTACACCTTC
TRBJ1-2,14,TRBV9,TRBD1,-,CASSVVTGNSGYTF,TGTGCCAGCAGCGTAGTGACAGGGAATAGTGGCTACACCTTC
TRBJ2-5,14,TRBV7-2,-,few,CASSPQGARETQYF,TGTGCCAGCAGCCCACAGGGTGCGAGGGAGACCCAGTACTTC
TRBJ2-2,12,TRBV6-5,TRBD1,-,CASRLDRGELFF,TGTGCCAGCAGATTGGACAGGGGAGAGCTGTTTTTT
TRBJ2-1,15,TRBV18,TRBD2,-,CASSTGTSAGREQFF,TGTGCCAGCTCGACCGGGACTAGCGCCGGTCGGGAGCAGTTCTTC
TRBJ2-7,14,TRBV15,-,-,CATSRGPGTYEQYF,TGTGCCACCAGCAGAGGGCCGGGTACCTACGAGCAGTACTTC
TRBJ1-4,14,TRBV5-4,TRBD1,few,CASSPDRAGEKLFF,TGTGCCAGCAGCCCGGACAGGGCCGGTGAAAAACTGTTTTTT
TRBJ1-1,14,TRBV5-1,TRBD1,-,CASSLDRGLREAFF,TGCGCCAGCAGCTTGGACAGGGGGCTAAGGGAAGCTTTCTTT
TRBJ2-5,16,TRBV27,TRBD2,-,CASSLILAGGPGTQYF,TGTGCCAGCAGTTTGATTCTAGCGGGAGGGCCAGGGACCCAGTACTTC
TRBJ2-7,13,TRBV7-9,-,once,CASSLATVREQYF,TGTGCCAGCAGCTTAGCGACAGTTAGGGAGCAGTACTTC
TRBJ1-6,15,TRBV7-2,-,-,CASSLGAGIPSPLHF,TGTGCCAGCAGCTTAGGGGCAGGGATCCCATCACCCCTCCACTTT
TRBJ2-2,14,TRBV10-3,-,-,CAISDFAGPGELFF,TGTGCCATCAGTGACTTCGCGGGACCCGGGGAGCTGTTTTTT
TRBJ2-3,15,TRBV10-3,-,few,CAISESSGYGDTQYF,TGTGCCATCAGTGAGTCCTCAGGGTACGGGGATACGCAGTATTTT
TRBJ2-2,16,TRBV24-1,TRBD2,-,CATAGERGIYTGELFF,TGTGCCACTGCCGGAGAGCGGGGGATATACACCGGGGAGCTGTTTTTT
TRBJ1-3,15,TRBV28,-,-,CASSLGGNSGNTIYF,TGTGCCAGCAGCCTGGGAGGGAACTCTGGAAACACCATATATTTT
TRBJ1-1,15,TRBV7-2,-,once,CASSSSPVFVPEAFF,TGTGCCAGCAGCTCGTCCCCGGTGTTCGTGCCTGAAGCTTTCTTT
TRBJ2-5,13,TRBV4-2,-,-,CASSQDSQETQYF,TGTGCCAGCAGCCAAGATAGCCAAGAGACCCAGTACTTC
TRBJ1-3,14,TRBV28,-,-,CASVPGGSGNTIYF,TGTGCCAGCGTCCCGGGGGGCTCTGGAAACACCATATATTTT
TRBJ2-3,15,TRBV29-1,TRBD1,-,CSVHGGQGAEDTQYF,TGCAGCGTTCATGGGGGACAGGGGGCGGAAGATACGCAGTATTTT
TRBJ2-1,15,TRBV7-9,TRBD2,-,CASSPVLAGDSEQFF,TGTGCCAGCAGCCCTGTTCTAGCGGGAGATTCTGAGCAGTTCTTC
TRBJ2-7,14,TRBV3-1/TRBV3-2,-,-,CASSPTLSSYEQYF,TGTGCCAGCAGCCCCACTCTGAGCTCCTACGAGCAGTACTTC
TRBJ1-5,19,TRBV7-2,TRBD1,-,CASSLRPGQGGHSNQPQHF,TGTGCCAGCAGCCTAAGACCCGGACAGGGGGGACATAGCAATCAGCCCCAGCATTTT
TRBJ2-7,15,TRBV18,-,-,CASSPPSRGSYEQYF,TGTGCCAGCTCACCACCGTCGCGGGGTTCCTACGAGCAGTACTTC
TRBJ2-3,16,TRBV21-1,-,-,CASSKTASGRENTQYF,TGTGCCAGCAGCAAAACGGCTAGCGGGAGGGAAAATACGCAGTATTTT
TRBJ2-1,17,TRBV5-1,-,few,CASSLGGGGLGRNEQFF,TGCGCCAGCAGCTTGGGAGGGGGAGGACTAGGTCGCAATGAGCAGTTCTTC
TRBJ2-1,15,TRBV19,-,-,CASTPGAVSYNEQFF,TGTGCCAGTACTCCCGGAGCGGTCTCCTACAATGAGCAGTTCTTC
TRBJ2-5,16,TRBV19,TRBD1,-,CASSIQLGTGGRKQYF,TGTGCCAGTAGTATCCAATTGGGGACAGGGGGCCGGAAGCAGTACTTC
TRBJ2-3,15,TRBV3-1/TRBV3-2,TRBD1,once,CASSPHGQGRPTQYF,TGTGCCAGCAGCCCGCACGGACAGGGAAGGCCTACGCAGTATTTT